Listed below are T cell receptor beta chains from one sample, sequenced in a study of cytomegalovirus exposure and HLA in healthy donors. The data were produced by immunoSEQ multiplex PCR, yet TCRdb's version contains in-frame clones alone and is incomplete. The data show about 160,000 clones, 79% seen once. Sequencing used PBMCs. The receptors shown here come from a man in his forties in good health and CMV-seronegative. The CDR3 runs from the conserved cysteine through the conserved F or W. The D gene is left open where the match is weak. Not every row has a clone size; where given, it reads once, few, many or a size class.

d_gene	abundance	v_gene	j_gene	CDR3aa	CDR3nt
TRBD1	-	TRBV7-8	TRBJ1-5	CASSPYRGGISNQPQHF	TGTGCCAGCAGCCCCTATAGAGGGGGCATCAGCAATCAGCCCCAGCATTTT
TRBD1	-	TRBV19	TRBJ1-5	CASTGTDSNQPQHF	TGTGCCAGTACTGGGACAGATAGCAATCAGCCCCAGCATTTT
TRBD1	few	TRBV6-1	TRBJ2-5	CASSGGTGWGQETQYF	TGTGCCAGCAGTGGTGGGACAGGGTGGGGTCAAGAGACCCAGTACTTC
-	-	TRBV7-8	TRBJ1-4	CASSLSYEKLFF	TGTGCCAGCAGCTTATCGTATGAAAAACTGTTTTTT
TRBD2	-	TRBV28	TRBJ2-7	CASELAGFSYEQYF	TGTGCCAGCGAACTAGCGGGCTTTTCCTACGAGCAGTACTTC
TRBD2	-	TRBV29-1	TRBJ2-3	CSVEGLAGGRGYF	TGCAGCGTTGAAGGGCTAGCGGGAGGGCGCGGGTATTTT
-	-	TRBV27	TRBJ1-5	CASSLYGVSNQPQHF	TGTGCCAGCAGTTTATACGGGGTTTCCAATCAGCCCCAGCATTTT
TRBD1	-	TRBV5-1	TRBJ2-7	CASSFAGQGAGEQYF	TGCGCCAGCAGCTTCGCGGGACAGGGGGCGGGTGAGCAGTACTTC
TRBD1	-	TRBV28	TRBJ2-3	CASRGQVDTQYF	TGTGCCAGCAGGGGACAGGTAGATACGCAGTATTTT
-	-	TRBV5-1	TRBJ1-5	CAIADRYNQPQHF	TGCGCCATTGCGGACAGATACAATCAGCCCCAGCATTTT
TRBD1	once	TRBV27	TRBJ1-1	CASGTGGTTEAFF	TGTGCCAGCGGGACAGGGGGAACGACTGAAGCTTTCTTT
TRBD1	-	TRBV2	TRBJ2-7	CASKLRTGAYEQYF	TGTGCCAGCAAGCTCCGGACAGGGGCCTACGAGCAGTACTTC
TRBD2	-	TRBV9	TRBJ2-7	CASSVGGGTSGRYEQYF	TGTGCCAGCAGCGTAGGAGGTGGGACTAGCGGGCGCTACGAGCAGTACTTC
TRBD1	-	TRBV5-1	TRBJ2-2	CASSLQGQSTGELFF	TGCGCCAGCAGCTTGCAGGGACAGTCCACCGGGGAGCTGTTTTTT
-	-	TRBV11-2	TRBJ2-7	CASSTVQRRDEQYF	TGTGCCAGCAGCACCGTCCAGCGGCGCGACGAGCAGTACTTC